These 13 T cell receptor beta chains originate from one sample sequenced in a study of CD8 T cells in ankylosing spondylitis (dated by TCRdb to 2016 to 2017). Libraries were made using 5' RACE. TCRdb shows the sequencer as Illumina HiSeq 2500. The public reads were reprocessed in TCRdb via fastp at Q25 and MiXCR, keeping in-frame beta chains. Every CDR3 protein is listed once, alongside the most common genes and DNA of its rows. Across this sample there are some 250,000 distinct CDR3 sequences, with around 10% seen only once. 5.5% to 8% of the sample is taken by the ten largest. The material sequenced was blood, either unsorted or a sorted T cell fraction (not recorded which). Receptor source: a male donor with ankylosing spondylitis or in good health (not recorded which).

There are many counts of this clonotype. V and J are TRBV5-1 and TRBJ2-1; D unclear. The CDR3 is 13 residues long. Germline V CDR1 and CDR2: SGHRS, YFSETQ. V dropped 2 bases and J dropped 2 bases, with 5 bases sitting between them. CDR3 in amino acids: CASSFDPYNEQFF. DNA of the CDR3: TGCGCCAGCAGCTTTGATCCCTACAATGAGCAGTTCTTC.

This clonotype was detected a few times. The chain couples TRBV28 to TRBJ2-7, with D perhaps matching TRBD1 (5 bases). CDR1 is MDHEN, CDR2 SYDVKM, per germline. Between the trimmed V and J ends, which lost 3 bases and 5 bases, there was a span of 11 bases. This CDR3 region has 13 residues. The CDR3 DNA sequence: TGTGCCAGCAGTTTTGCCAGGGCAAACGAGCAGTACTTC. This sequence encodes CASSFARANEQYF. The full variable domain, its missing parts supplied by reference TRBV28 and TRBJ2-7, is DVKVTQSSRYLVKRTGEKVFLECVQDMDHENMFWYRQDPGLGLRLIYFSYDVKMKEKGDIPEGYSVSREKKERFSLILESASTNQTSMYLCASSFARANEQYFGPGTRLTVT.

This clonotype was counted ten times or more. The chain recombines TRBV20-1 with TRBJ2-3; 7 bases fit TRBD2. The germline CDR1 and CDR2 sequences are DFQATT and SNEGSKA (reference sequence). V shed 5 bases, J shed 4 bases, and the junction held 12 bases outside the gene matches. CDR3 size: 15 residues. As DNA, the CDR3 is TGCAGTGCTGGTCCGCCCGGGGCGGGGGCAGATACGCAGTATTTT. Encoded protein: CSAGPPGAGADTQYF.

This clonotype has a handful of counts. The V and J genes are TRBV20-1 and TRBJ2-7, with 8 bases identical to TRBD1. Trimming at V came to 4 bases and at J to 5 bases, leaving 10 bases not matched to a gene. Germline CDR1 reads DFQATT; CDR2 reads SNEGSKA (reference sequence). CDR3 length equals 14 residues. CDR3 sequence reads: CSAKSFNRGNEQYF. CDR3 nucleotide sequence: TGCAGTGCTAAATCTTTCAACAGGGGGAACGAGCAGTACTTC.

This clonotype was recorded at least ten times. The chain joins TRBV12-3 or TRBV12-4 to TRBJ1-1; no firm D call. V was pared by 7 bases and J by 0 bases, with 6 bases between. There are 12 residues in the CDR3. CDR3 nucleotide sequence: TGTGCCAGCAACCAAATGAACACTGAAGCTTTCTTT. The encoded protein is CASNQMNTEAFF.

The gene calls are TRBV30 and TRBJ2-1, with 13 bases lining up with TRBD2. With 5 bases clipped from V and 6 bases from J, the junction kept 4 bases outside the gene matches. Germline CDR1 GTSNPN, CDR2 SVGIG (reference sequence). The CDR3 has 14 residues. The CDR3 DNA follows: TGTGCCTGGGCAGGGACTAGCGGGATCAATGAGCAGTTCTTC. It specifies CAWAGTSGINEQFF.

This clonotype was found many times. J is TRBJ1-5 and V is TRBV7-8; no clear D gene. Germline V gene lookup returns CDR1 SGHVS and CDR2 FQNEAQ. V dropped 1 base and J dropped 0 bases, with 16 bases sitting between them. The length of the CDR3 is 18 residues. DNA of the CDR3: TGTGCCAGCAGCTTAGGAGGCAGCCGAACCCCTAGCAATCAGCCCCAGCATTTT. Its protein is CASSLGGSRTPSNQPQHF.

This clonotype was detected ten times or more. The CDR3 bases are TGTGCCAGCAGGACCCAGAATGAGCAGTTCTTC. Translation gives CASRTQNEQFF. The chain carries TRBV6-5 and TRBJ2-1, with no clear D. The germline V and J ends were trimmed by 6 bases and 7 bases, with 7 bases remaining between them. This CDR3 region has 11 residues. From germline, CDR1 is MNHEY and CDR2 SVGAGI.

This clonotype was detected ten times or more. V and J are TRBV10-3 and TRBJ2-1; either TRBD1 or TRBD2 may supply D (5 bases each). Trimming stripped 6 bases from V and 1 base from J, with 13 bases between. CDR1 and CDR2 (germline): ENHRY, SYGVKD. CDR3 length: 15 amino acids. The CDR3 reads CAIRNGTVSYNEQFF. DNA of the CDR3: TGTGCCATCAGGAACGGGACCGTATCCTACAATGAGCAGTTCTTC.

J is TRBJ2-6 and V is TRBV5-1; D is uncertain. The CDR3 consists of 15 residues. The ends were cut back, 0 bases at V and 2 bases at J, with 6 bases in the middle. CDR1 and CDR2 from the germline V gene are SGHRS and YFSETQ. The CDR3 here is CASSLARTGANVLTF. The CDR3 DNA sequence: TGCGCCAGCAGCTTGGCCAGGACTGGGGCCAACGTCCTGACTTTC.

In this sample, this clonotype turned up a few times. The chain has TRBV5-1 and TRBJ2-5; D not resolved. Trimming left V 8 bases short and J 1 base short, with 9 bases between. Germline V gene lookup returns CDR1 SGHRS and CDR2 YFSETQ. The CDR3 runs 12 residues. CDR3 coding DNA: TGCGCCAGATGGCTCTTCCAAGAGACCCAGTACTTC. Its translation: CARWLFQETQYF.

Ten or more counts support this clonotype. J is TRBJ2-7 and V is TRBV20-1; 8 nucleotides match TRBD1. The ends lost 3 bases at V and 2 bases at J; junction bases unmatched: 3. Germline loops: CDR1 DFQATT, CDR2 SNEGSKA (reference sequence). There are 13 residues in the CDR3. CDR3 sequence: CSARGDRTYEQYF. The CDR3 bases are TGCAGTGCTAGGGGGGACAGGACCTACGAGCAGTACTTC.

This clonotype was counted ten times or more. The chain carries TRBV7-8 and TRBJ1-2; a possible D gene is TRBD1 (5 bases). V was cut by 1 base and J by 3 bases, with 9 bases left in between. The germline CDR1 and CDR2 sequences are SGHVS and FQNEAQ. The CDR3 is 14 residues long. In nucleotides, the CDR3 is TGTGCCAGCAGCTTAGGACAGTCGGACTATGGCTACACCTTC. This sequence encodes CASSLGQSDYGYTF. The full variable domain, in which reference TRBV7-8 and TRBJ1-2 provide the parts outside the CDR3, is GAGVSQSPRYKVAKRGQDVALRCDPISGHVSLFWYQQALGQGPEFLTYFQNEAQLDKSGLPSDRFFAERPEGSVSTLKIQRTQQEDSAVYLCASSLGQSDYGYTFGSGTRLTVV.